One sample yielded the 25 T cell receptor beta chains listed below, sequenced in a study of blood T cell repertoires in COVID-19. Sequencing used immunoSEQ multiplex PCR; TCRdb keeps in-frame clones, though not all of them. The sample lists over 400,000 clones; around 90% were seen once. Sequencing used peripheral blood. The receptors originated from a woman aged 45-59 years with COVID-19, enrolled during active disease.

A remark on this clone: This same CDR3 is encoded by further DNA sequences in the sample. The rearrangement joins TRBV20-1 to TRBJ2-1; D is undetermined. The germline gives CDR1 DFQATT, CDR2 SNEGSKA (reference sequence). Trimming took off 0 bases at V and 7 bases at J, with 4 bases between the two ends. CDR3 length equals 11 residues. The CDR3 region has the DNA TGCAGTGCTAGAGATCCGAATGAGCAGTTCTTC. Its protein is CSARDPNEQFF.

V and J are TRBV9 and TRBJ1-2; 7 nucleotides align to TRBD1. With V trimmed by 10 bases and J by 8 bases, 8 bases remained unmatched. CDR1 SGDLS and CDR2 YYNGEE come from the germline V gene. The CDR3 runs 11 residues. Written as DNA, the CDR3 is TGTGCCTCCCAACAGGGGTCGGGCTACACCTTC. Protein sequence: CASQQGSGYTF.

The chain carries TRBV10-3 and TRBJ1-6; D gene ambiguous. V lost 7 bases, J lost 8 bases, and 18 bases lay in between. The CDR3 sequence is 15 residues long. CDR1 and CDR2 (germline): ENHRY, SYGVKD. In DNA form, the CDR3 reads TGTGCCATCAACCAACTCGGGAGAAGGGATTCACCCCTCCACTTT. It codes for CAINQLGRRDSPLHF.

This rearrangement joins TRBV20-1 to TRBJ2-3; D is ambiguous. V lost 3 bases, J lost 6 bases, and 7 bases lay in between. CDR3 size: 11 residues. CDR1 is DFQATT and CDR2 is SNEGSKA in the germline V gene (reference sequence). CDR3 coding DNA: TGCAGTGCTAGTCATGAGGATACGCAGTATTTT. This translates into CSASHEDTQYF.

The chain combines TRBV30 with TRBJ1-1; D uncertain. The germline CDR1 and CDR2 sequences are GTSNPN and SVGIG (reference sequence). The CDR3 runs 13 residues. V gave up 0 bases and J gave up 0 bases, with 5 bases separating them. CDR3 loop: CAWSVSLNTEAFF. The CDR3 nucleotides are TGTGCCTGGAGTGTCAGTCTGAACACTGAAGCTTTCTTT.

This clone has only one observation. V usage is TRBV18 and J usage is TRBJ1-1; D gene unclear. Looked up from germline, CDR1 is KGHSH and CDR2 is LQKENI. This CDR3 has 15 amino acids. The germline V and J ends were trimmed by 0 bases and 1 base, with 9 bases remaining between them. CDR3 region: CASSPPNSPNTEAFF. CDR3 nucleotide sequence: TGTGCCAGCTCACCACCGAACAGCCCGAACACTGAAGCTTTCTTT. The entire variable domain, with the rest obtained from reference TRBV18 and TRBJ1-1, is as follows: NAGVMQNPRHLVRRRGQEARLRCSPMKGHSHVYWYRQLPEEGLKFMVYLQKENIIDESGMPKERFSAEFPKEGPSILRIQQVVRGDSAAYFCASSPPNSPNTEAFFGQGTRLTVV.

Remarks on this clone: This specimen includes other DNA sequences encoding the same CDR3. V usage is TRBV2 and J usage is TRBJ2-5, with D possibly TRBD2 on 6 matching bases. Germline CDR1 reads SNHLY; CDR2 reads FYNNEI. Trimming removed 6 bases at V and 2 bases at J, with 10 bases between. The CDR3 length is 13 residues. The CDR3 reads CASRGGRQETQYF. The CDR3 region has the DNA TGTGCCAGCAGGGGGGGACGGCAAGAGACCCAGTACTTC.

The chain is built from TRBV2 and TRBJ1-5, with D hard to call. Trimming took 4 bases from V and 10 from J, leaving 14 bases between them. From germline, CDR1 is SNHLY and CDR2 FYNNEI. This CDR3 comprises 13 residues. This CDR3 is CASSADFSQPQHF. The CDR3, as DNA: TGTGCCAGCAGTGCCGATTTCAGTCAACCCCAGCATTTT.

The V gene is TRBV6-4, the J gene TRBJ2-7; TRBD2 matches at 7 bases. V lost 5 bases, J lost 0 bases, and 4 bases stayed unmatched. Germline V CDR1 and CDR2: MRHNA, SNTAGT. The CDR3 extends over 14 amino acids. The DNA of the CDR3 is TGTGCCAGCAGTAATGAGCGGGGCTCCTACGAGCAGTACTTC. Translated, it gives CASSNERGSYEQYF.

CDR3 nucleotide sequence: TGTGCCAGTAGTATCGGCGGGGCAGAAGAAAAACTGTTTTTT. Translated: CASSIGGAEEKLFF. The chain carries TRBV19 and TRBJ1-4; D may be TRBD1 (5 bases). The CDR3 runs to 14 residues. Germline values: CDR1 LNHDA, CDR2 SQIVND (reference sequence). V was pared by 3 bases and J by 8 bases, with 13 bases between.

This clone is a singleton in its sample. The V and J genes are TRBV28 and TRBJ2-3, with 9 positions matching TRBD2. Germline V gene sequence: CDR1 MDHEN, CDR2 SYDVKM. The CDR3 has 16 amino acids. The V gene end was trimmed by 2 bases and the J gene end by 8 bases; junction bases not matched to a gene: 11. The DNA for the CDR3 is TGTGCCAGCAGTTTAGGTATTAGCGGGGGCCTGGGTACGCAGTATTTT. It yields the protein CASSLGISGGLGTQYF.

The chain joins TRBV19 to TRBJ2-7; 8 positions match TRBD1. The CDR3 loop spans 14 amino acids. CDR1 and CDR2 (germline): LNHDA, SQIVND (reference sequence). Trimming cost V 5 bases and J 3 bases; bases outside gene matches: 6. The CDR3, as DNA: TGTGCCAGTAGTTTCACAGGGGGAGACTACGAGCAGTACTTC. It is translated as CASSFTGGDYEQYF.

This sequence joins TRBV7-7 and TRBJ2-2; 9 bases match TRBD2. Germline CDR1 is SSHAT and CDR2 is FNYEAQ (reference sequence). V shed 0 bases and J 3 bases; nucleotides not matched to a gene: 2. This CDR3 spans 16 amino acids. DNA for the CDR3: TGTGCCAGCAGCTTAGCCGCTAGCGGGGACACCGGGGAGCTGTTTTTT. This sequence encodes CASSLAASGDTGELFF.

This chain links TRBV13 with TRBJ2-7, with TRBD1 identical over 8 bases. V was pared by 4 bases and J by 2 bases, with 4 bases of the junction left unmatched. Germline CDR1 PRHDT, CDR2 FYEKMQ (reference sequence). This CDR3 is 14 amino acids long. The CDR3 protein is CASSSTGDAYEQYF. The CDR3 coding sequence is TGTGCCAGCAGCTCGACAGGGGATGCCTACGAGCAGTACTTC.

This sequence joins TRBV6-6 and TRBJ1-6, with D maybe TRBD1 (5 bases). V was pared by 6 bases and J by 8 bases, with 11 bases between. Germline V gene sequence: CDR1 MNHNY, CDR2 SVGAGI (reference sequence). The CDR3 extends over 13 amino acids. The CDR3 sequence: CASSQGRDSPLHF. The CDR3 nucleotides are TGTGCCAGCAGCCAGGGTCGTGATTCACCCCTCCACTTT.

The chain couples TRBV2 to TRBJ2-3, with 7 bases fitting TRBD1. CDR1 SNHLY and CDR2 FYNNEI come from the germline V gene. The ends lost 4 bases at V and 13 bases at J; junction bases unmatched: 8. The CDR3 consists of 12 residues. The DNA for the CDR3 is TGTGCCAGCAGTGGCGAGGGGGCCTTAGAGTATTTT. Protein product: CASSGEGALEYF.

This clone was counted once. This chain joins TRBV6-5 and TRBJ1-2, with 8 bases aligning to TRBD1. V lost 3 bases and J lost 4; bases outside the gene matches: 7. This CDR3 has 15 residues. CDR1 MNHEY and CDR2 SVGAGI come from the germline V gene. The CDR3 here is CASSYDGDRIYGYTF. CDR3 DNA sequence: TGTGCCAGCAGTTATGACGGGGACAGGATCTATGGCTACACCTTC.

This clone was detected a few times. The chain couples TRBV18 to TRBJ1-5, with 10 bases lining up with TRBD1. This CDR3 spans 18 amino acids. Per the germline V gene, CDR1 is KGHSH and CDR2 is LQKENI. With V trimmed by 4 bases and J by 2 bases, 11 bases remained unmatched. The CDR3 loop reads CASSLGQLGTGGNQPQHF. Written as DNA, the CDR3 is TGTGCCAGCTCACTCGGACAACTCGGGACAGGGGGCAATCAGCCCCAGCATTTT.

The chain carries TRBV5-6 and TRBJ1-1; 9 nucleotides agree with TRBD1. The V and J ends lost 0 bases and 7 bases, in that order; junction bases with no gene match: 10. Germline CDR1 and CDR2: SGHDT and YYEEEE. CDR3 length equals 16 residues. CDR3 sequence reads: CASSLDKRQGQGEAFF. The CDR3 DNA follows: TGTGCCAGCAGCTTGGATAAAAGACAGGGACAGGGTGAAGCTTTCTTT.

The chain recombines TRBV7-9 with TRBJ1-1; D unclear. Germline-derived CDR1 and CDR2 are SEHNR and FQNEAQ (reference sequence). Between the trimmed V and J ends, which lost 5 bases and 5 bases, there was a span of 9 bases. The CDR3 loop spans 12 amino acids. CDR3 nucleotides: TGTGCCAGCAGCCCGGCGGAGACTGAAGCTTTCTTT. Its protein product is CASSPAETEAFF.

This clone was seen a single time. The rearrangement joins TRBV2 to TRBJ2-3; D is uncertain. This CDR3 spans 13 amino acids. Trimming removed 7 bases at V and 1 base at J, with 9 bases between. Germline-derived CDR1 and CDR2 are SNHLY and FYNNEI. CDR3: CASIGSRTDTQYF. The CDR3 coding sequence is TGTGCCAGCATCGGGTCCCGCACAGATACGCAGTATTTT.

CDR3 nucleotides: TGTGCCACCAGTGATCCCCGGACTAGGCAGGACGAGCAGTACTTC. Translated, it gives CATSDPRTRQDEQYF. The V and J genes are TRBV24-1 and TRBJ2-7, with 7 bases matching TRBD2. The junction had 9 bases not matched to a gene; V was cut back by 3 bases and J by 5 bases. The CDR3 sequence is 15 residues long. The germline gives CDR1 KGHDR, CDR2 SFDVKD.

The chain's CDR3 is CASSQTGNTIYF. The CDR3 DNA reads as TGTGCCAGCAGCCAAACCGGGAACACCATATATTTT. The V gene is TRBV7-8, the J gene TRBJ1-3, with D unresolved. Trimming cost V 5 bases and J 7 bases, with 9 bases left between them. This CDR3 contains 12 residues. Germline V lookup: CDR1 SGHVS, CDR2 FQNEAQ.

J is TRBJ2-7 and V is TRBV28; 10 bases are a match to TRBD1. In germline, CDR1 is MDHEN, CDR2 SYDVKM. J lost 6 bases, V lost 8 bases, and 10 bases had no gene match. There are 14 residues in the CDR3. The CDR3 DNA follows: TGTGCCAGCCGCGACAGGGGGCCCTCGATCGAGCAGTACTTC. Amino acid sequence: CASRDRGPSIEQYF.

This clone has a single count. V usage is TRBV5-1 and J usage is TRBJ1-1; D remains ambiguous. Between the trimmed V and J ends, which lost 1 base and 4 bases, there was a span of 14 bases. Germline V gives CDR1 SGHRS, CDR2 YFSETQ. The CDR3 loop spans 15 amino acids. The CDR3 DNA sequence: TGCGCCAGCAGCTTGACTGACTTCGAGGCCACTGAAGCTTTCTTT. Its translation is CASSLTDFEATEAFF. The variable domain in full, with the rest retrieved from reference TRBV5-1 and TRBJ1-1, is KAGVTQTPRYLIKTRGQQVTLSCSPISGHRSVSWYQQTPGQGLQFLFEYFSETQRNKGNFPGRFSGRQFSNSRSEMNVSTLELGDSALYLCASSLTDFEATEAFFGQGTRLTVV.